A single TCR beta chain is shown here with its context. Its matching antigen is unknown. A multiplex PCR was run with 60 Vbeta primers and 13 Jbeta primers. Some clones are missing from TCRdb's copy, which holds only in-frame ones; the method was immunoSEQ multiplex PCR. The sample shows about 120,000 clones, 75% to 85% of them seen only once. The CDR3 is made up of 14 amino acids. CDR1 and CDR2 from the germline V gene are MNHEY and SVGAGI. Losses at the gene ends were 5 bases for V and 4 bases for J; bases not matched to a gene: 6. These data belong to a study of cytomegalovirus exposure and HLA in healthy donors. Study-wide results and limits: The investigators catalogued 150 to 200 TCR beta chains as cytomegalovirus-associated.

Sequenced material: PBMCs. The rearrangement links TRBV6-5 to TRBJ2-7, with 9 bases lining up with TRBD1. This sequence originates from a middle-aged man in good health and CMV-seronegative. CDR3 DNA sequence: TGTGCCAGCAGTATGGACAGGGGAATGTACGAGCAGTACTTC. It yields the protein CASSMDRGMYEQYF.